This TCR beta chain was sequenced in a study of shared clonotypes between healthy human individuals. TCRdb's table, derived via immunoSEQ multiplex PCR, lists solely in-frame clones and lacks some. Among around 500,000 clones listed, over 65% were seen once. There are 15 residues in the CDR3. From germline, CDR1 is MDHEN and CDR2 SYDVKM. V shed 4 bases, J shed 5 bases, and the junction held 7 bases outside the gene matches. Recent vaccinations or acute infections were absent in the healthy HIV-negative adult donors. This clone has at least ten counts. The sample contains more than one DNA sequence encoding this CDR3.

The TCR sequence derives from a woman aged 40 to 50 in good health. Some clones in this sample may be carry-over from other donors' samples. This rearrangement joins TRBV28 to TRBJ2-4; TRBD1 matches at 8 bases. The sample consisted of PBMCs. CDR3 DNA: TGTGCCAGCAGTTCCTCGGGGACAGGAGAAAACATTCAGTACTTC. Protein product: CASSSSGTGENIQYF.